The T cell receptor (beta chain) described here comes from a study of T cells in Graves' hyperthyroidism and ophthalmopathy (dated by TCRdb to between 2018 and 2021). With respect to the entire study: Peripheral blood was collected at initial diagnosis, before any treatment. To identify distinguishing TCR V-J signatures, a discovery cohort of around 100 patients was used, comprising approximately 40 with Graves' ophthalmopathy and around 60 with stable Graves' hyperthyroidism. Whether ophthalmopathy could be predicted prospectively was tested in an independent validation cohort made up of roughly 19 hyperthyroidism patients plus 17 patients who later progressed to ophthalmopathy. The 75 to 100 discovery patients were randomly divided into training and test sets at a 7:3 ratio. In over five Graves' hyperthyroidism patients, the study also compared T-cell repertoires from thyroid tissue with T-cell repertoires from blood. Following sampling, methimazole starting at 30 mg daily was given to hyperthyroidism patients, and high-dose intravenous methylprednisolone was given to ophthalmopathy patients. The paper describes TCR Vbeta CDR3 sequencing of around 130 peripheral blood samples, made up of fewer than 50 ophthalmopathy patients, 70 to 75 hyperthyroidism patients and roughly 17 progressor patients. Overall study results and their limits: During validation, the model predicted progression to ophthalmopathy a median of about 6.3 months ahead of onset, with almost 71% sensitivity and almost 75% specificity. Sample size was not statistically predetermined, and investigators were not blinded to group allocation. A model built on a 13 V-J signature distinguished ophthalmopathy from stable hyperthyroidism, reaching roughly 88% sensitivity and about 81% specificity in cross-validation and 80%/75% in testing. Most expanded thyroid clonotypes (frequency above 0.001) were also detected in blood, suggesting blood repertoires may reflect thyroid immune responses.

Stable Graves' hyperthyroidism was defined as the absence of progression to ophthalmopathy over 18 months of follow-up. Hyperthyroidism patients were newly diagnosed, with disease duration under 2 months, and aged 18 to 65 years. Exclusion was applied to patients with uncontrolled infections, other autoimmune diseases, pregnancy or lactation. Diagnoses were based on clinical symptoms, serum thyroxine and TRAb, thyroid ultrasound and orbital computed tomography. PBMCs were isolated from more than 9 ml of fresh peripheral blood by Ficoll-Paque density gradient centrifugation. Total RNA was extracted with Trizol reagent, and quality was checked on an Agilent 2100 Bioanalyzer. The V end loses 4 bases and the J end loses 1 base, and a stretch of 16 bases separates them. From the cysteine up to the phenylalanine, the CDR3 has a length of 15 residues. Only the CDR3 DNA is retained, 45 bases long and in frame from the first base. Based on the germline V gene, the CDR1 and CDR2 sequences are SQVTM and ANQGSEA.

Points on this clonotype: Its specific antigen is unknown. Nothing much larger sits one base from this clone, and base qualities are not available.

The TCR beta CDR3 regions were amplified from the RNA transcripts. For the first round of RT-PCR on the TCR CDR3, the HTBI primer set was used together with the Qiagen OneStep RT-PCR kit. The libraries were constructed in a second round of multiplex PCR and then size-selected and purified. Paired-end sequencing of the libraries was performed with 100 bp reads on an Illumina HiSeq2000. The paper's processing steps were these. SOAPnuke was used to process the raw data, removing reads that contained adapters or uncalled bases, had a mean Phred below 15, or lacked an exact match to the constant primer or identifier. COPE v1.2.5 was used to merge the high-quality paired reads, and each unique nucleotide sequence was defined as a clonotype. MiTCR v1.1 was used to align the clonotypes against IMGT TRBV, TRBD and TRBJ reference segments. The analysis was restricted to V-J combinations with a frequency above 0.0001, which together covered just over 98% of the repertoires. The TCS score was defined as the ratio of F50 (clonal expansion) to E x V (chaos), calculated using BLOSUM62-based TCRdist between CDR3 peptides within each V-J. Welch's t-statistics and random forest reduced roughly 540 V-J features to around 14, which were used in a naive Bayes classifier (R e1071). TCRdb trimmed the raw reads at Q25, called clones with MiXCR and kept productive beta chains. Rows matching on CDR3 protein sequence are summarized as one entry with the most common DNA and genes. TCRdb, not the authors, supplied the V and J calls. This sample lists around 210,000 distinct CDR3 sequences; about 15% were detected once. The ten top clones hold 53% of the sample.

This TCR derives from a woman aged 50 to 60 with Graves' hyperthyroidism. The chain joins TRBV29-1 to TRBJ1-1, with TRBD1 perhaps the D gene, on 5 matching bases. Sequencing was done on a sample of blood. The nucleotides are TGCAGCGTTGGCGGTGTGGGACCTGGGAACACTGAAGCTTTCTTT. Translated, it gives CSVGGVGPGNTEAFF.